The rows below give T cell receptor beta chains drawn from one sample of a study of cytomegalovirus exposure and HLA in healthy donors. TCRdb's copy holds only in-frame clones and misses some; the assay was immunoSEQ multiplex PCR. Of around 130,000 clones in the sample, 60% to 85% were seen once. Sequenced: PBMCs. The receptors were sampled from a man aged 25-40 years in good health and CMV-seronegative. Both conserved end residues are part of each CDR3. A D gene is named only where the DNA matches it firmly. The size entry is marked missing in some rows and otherwise reads once, few, many or a size class.

>.|TRBV30|.|TRBJ2-7
CAWSHYEQYF
TGTGCCTGGAGTCACTACGAGCAGTACTTC
>.|TRBV7-8|.|TRBJ2-1
CASSLMGLNNEQFF
TGTGCCAGCAGCTTAATGGGACTCAACAATGAGCAGTTCTTC
>.|TRBV7-2|.|TRBJ2-7
CASSLGGGRSSYEQYF
TGTGCCAGCAGCTTAGGTGGTGGGAGAAGCTCCTACGAGCAGTACTTC
>.|TRBV28|few|TRBJ2-7
CASRGGGGRDEQYF
TGTGCCAGCAGGGGAGGCGGGGGCCGCGACGAGCAGTACTTC
>.|TRBV21-1|.|TRBJ1-2
CASSTKDRDRGCSNYGYTF
TGTGCCAGCAGCACTAAGGACCGGGACAGGGGCTGTTCTAACTATGGCTACACCTTC
>TRBD1|TRBV6-1|.|TRBJ1-2
CASSETGTGVGYTF
TGTGCCAGCAGTGAAACCGGGACAGGGGTTGGCTACACCTTC
>TRBD2|TRBV28|.|TRBJ2-1
CASSFIWASGGNEQFF
TGTGCCAGCAGTTTTATCTGGGCTAGCGGAGGCAATGAGCAGTTCTTC
>.|TRBV29-1|.|TRBJ1-1
CSVRPGDTEAFF
TGCAGCGTTAGACCGGGAGACACTGAAGCTTTCTTT
>.|TRBV7-9|.|TRBJ2-7
CASSPLPPLPYEQYF
TGTGCCAGCAGCCCCCTGCCCCCTCTCCCCTACGAGCAGTACTTC
>TRBD1|TRBV6-4|.|TRBJ2-3
CASSDSVGTDTDTQYF
TGTGCCAGCAGTGACTCCGTTGGGACAGACACAGATACGCAGTATTTT
>.|TRBV2|few|TRBJ1-1
CASRGGTFDEAFF
TGTGCCAGCAGGGGGGGGACATTCGATGAAGCTTTCTTT
>.|TRBV4-3|.|TRBJ1-1
CASSQDWGGTEAFF
TGCGCCAGCAGCCAAGACTGGGGCGGAACTGAAGCTTTCTTT
>.|TRBV6-6|.|TRBJ2-5
CASSYSGGGSGQTQYF
TGTGCCAGCAGTTACTCGGGGGGCGGGAGTGGGCAGACCCAGTACTTC
>TRBD2|TRBV28|.|TRBJ2-2
CASSLWTSGRGLKGNTGELFF
TGTGCCAGCAGTTTATGGACTAGCGGTAGGGGTCTTAAAGGGAACACCGGGGAGCTGTTTTTT
>.|TRBV5-6|.|TRBJ1-2
CASSFRDYGYTF
TGTGCCAGCAGCTTCAGGGACTATGGCTACACCTTC
>.|TRBV27|few|TRBJ1-5
CASSLSLNQPQHF
TGTGCCAGCAGTTTAAGCCTAAATCAGCCCCAGCATTTT
>.|TRBV4-1|once|TRBJ2-7
CASSQGASSEQYF
TGCGCCAGCAGCCAAGGGGCTAGCTCCGAGCAGTACTTC
>TRBD2|TRBV27|.|TRBJ2-7
CASSLWASGGAYEQYF
TGTGCCAGCAGTTTATGGGCTAGCGGGGGGGCCTACGAGCAGTACTTC
>TRBD1|TRBV6-6|few|TRBJ1-2
CASSSFGQGVFGYTF
TGTGCCAGCAGTTCTTTTGGACAGGGAGTATTCGGCTACACCTTC
>TRBD1|TRBV14|.|TRBJ2-7
CASSQGDRVREQYF
TGTGCCAGCAGCCAAGGAGACAGGGTTAGAGAGCAGTACTTC
>TRBD1|TRBV5-1|.|TRBJ2-3
CASSQQGTDTQYF
TGCGCCAGCAGCCAACAGGGGACAGATACGCAGTATTTT
>.|TRBV5-4|once|TRBJ2-1
CASSLMGLLFF
TGTGCCAGCAGCTTAATGGGGCTACTTTTCTTC
>.|TRBV4-3|.|TRBJ2-7
CASSQGWVAGSYEQYF
TGCGCCAGCAGCCAAGGCTGGGTAGCTGGATCCTACGAGCAGTACTTC
>.|TRBV4-3|.|TRBJ1-1
CASRLNSNTEAFF
TGCGCCAGCAGACTCAACTCGAACACTGAAGCTTTCTTT
>TRBD1|TRBV7-9|.|TRBJ1-2
CASSPTILDRIWYGYTF
TGTGCCAGCAGCCCCACAATACTGGACAGGATCTGGTATGGCTACACCTTC
>TRBD1|TRBV5-1|few|TRBJ1-2
CASSGGTGYGYTF
TGCGCCAGCAGCGGGGGGACAGGGTATGGCTACACCTTC
>.|TRBV20-1|.|TRBJ2-5
CSAKQETQYF
TGCAGTGCCAAACAAGAGACCCAGTACTTC
>.|TRBV30|.|TRBJ1-1
CAWSYSGGYTEAFF
TGTGCCTGGAGTTATAGTGGGGGCTACACTGAAGCTTTCTTT
>.|TRBV7-6|.|TRBJ2-7
CASSFPGGLSYEQYF
TGTGCCAGCAGCTTCCCCGGGGGTTTGTCCTACGAGCAGTACTTC
>TRBD1|TRBV4-3|few|TRBJ1-2
CASSPGSGGYGYTF
TGCGCCAGCAGCCCAGGCTCAGGGGGCTATGGCTACACCTTC
>TRBD1|TRBV2|.|TRBJ1-1
CARNRGADEAFF
TGTGCCAGAAACAGGGGCGCGGATGAAGCTTTCTTT
>.|TRBV25-1|.|TRBJ2-4
CASSEGGGPKNIQYF
TGTGCCAGCAGTGAAGGGGGGGGGCCGAAAAACATTCAGTACTTC
>.|TRBV5-1|.|TRBJ2-6
CASSSYGGAQGANVLTF
TGCGCCAGCAGCTCTTATGGGGGGGCGCAAGGGGCCAACGTCCTGACTTTC
>TRBD1|TRBV5-1|.|TRBJ2-5
CASSFSGTGGVETQYF
TGCGCCAGCAGCTTCTCCGGGACAGGGGGCGTTGAGACCCAGTACTTC
>.|TRBV18|few|TRBJ2-7
CASSPVESFEQYF
TGTGCCAGCTCACCAGTGGAGAGCTTCGAGCAGTACTTC
>.|TRBV5-4|.|TRBJ2-3
CASSSLADTQYF
TGTGCCAGCAGCTCCTTAGCGGATACGCAGTATTTT
>.|TRBV18|.|TRBJ1-1
CASSPPTGRDTEAFF
TGTGCCAGCTCACCACCGACAGGTAGGGACACTGAAGCTTTCTTT
>TRBD1|TRBV28|.|TRBJ1-1
CASSFPTPGQGNTEAFF
TGTGCCAGCAGTTTCCCAACCCCGGGACAGGGTAACACTGAAGCTTTCTTT